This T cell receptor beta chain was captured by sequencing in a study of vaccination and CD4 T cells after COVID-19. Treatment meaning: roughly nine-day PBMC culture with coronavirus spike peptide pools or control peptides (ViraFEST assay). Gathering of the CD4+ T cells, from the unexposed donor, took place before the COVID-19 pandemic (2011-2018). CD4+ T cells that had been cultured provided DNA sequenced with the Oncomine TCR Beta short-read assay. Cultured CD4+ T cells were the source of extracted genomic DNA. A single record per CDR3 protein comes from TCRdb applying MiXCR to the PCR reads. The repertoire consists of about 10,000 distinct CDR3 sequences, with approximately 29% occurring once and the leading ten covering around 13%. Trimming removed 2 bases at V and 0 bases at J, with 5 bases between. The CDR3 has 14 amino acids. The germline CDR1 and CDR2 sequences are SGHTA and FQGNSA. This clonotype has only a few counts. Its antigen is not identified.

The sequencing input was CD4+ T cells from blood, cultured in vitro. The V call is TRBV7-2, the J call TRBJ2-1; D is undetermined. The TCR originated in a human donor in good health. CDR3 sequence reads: CASSLSASYNEQFF. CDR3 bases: TGTGCCAGCAGCTTATCGGCCTCCTACAATGAGCAGTTCTTC. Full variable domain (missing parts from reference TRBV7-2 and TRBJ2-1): GAGVSQSPSNKVTEKGKDVELRCDPISGHTALYWYRQSLGQGLEFLIYFQGNSAPDKSGLPSDRFSAERTGGSVSTLTIQRTQQEDSAVYLCASSLSASYNEQFFGPGTRLTVL.